This TCR beta chain is drawn from a study of blood T cell repertoires in COVID-19. Repertoires were generated with immunoSEQ multiplex PCR, while TCRdb's copy carries only in-frame clones and drops some. The table records 240,000 or so clones, about 80% of them present only once. This sequence originates from a woman over 75 with acute or convalescent COVID-19. The material sequenced was peripheral blood.

The CDR3: CASSFGLGGAFF. The CDR3 DNA follows: TGTGCCAGCAGTTTCGGTTTGGGGGGAGCTTTCTTT. V usage is TRBV28 and J usage is TRBJ1-1; D may be TRBD1 (5 bases). The germline V and J ends were trimmed by 3 bases and 10 bases, with 12 bases remaining between them. CDR1 is MDHEN, CDR2 SYDVKM, per germline. This CDR3 is 12 amino acids long.